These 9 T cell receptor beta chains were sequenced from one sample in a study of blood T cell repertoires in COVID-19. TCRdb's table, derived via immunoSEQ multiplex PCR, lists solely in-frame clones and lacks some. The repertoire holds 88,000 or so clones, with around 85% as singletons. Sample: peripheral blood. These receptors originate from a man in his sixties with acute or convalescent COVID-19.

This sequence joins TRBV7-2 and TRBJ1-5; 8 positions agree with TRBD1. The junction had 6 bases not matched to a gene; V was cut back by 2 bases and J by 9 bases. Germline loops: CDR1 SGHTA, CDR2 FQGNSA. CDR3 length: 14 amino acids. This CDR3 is CASSLRQGHGPQHF. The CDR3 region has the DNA TGTGCCAGCAGCTTACGACAGGGGCACGGGCCCCAGCATTTT.

CDR3 sequence: CAWSAGQGASPLHF. The CDR3 DNA reads as TGTGCCTGGAGTGCCGGACAGGGGGCTTCACCCCTCCACTTT. The rearrangement links TRBV30 to TRBJ1-6, with TRBD1 matching over 11 bases. Germline assignment: CDR1 GTSNPN and CDR2 SVGIG (reference sequence). The V segment lost 1 base and the J segment 9 bases; nucleotides outside the gene matches: 2. The CDR3 runs to 14 residues. The full variable domain, completed using reference TRBV30 and TRBJ1-6, is SQTIHQWPATLVQPVGSPLSLECTVEGTSNPNLYWYRQAAGRGLQLLFYSVGIGQISSEVPQNLSASRPQDRQFILSSKKLLLSDSGFYLCAWSAGQGASPLHFGNGTRLTVT.

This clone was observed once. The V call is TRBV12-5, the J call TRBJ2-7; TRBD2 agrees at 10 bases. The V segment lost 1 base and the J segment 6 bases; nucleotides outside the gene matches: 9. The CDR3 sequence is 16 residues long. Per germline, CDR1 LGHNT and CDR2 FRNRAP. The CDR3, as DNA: TGTGCTAGTGGTTTGGGCCTGGGGACTAGCGCACCCGAGCAGTACTTC. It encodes CASGLGLGTSAPEQYF.

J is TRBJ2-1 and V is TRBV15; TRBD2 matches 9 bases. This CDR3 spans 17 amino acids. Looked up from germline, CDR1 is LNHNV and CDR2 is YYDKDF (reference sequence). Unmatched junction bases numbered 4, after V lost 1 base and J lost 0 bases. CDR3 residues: CATSRAGSGSSYNEQFF. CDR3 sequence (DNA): TGTGCCACCAGCAGAGCGGGTAGCGGGAGCTCCTACAATGAGCAGTTCTTC.

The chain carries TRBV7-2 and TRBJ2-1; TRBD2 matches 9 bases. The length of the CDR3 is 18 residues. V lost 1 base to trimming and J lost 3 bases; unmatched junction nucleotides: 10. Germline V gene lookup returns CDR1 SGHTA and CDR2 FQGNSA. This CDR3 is CASSLVMGSGGSYNEQFF. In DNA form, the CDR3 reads TGTGCCAGCAGCTTAGTTATGGGTAGCGGGGGTAGCTACAATGAGCAGTTCTTC.

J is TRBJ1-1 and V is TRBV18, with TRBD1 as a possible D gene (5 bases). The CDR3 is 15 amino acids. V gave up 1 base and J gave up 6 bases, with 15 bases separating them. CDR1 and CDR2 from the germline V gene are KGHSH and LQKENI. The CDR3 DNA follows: TGTGCCAGCTCACCACGGCAGGGTCTGGTCCCTGAAGCTTTCTTT. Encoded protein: CASSPRQGLVPEAFF. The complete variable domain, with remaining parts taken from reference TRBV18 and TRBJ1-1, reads NAGVMQNPRHLVRRRGQEARLRCSPMKGHSHVYWYRQLPEEGLKFMVYLQKENIIDESGMPKERFSAEFPKEGPSILRIQQVVRGDSAAYFCASSPRQGLVPEAFFGQGTRLTVV.

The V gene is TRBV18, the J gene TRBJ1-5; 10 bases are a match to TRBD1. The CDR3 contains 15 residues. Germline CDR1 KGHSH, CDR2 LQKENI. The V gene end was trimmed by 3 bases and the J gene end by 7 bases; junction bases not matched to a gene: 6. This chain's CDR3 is CASSPGQGQKQPQHF. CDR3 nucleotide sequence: TGTGCCAGCTCACCGGGACAGGGGCAGAAACAGCCCCAGCATTTT.

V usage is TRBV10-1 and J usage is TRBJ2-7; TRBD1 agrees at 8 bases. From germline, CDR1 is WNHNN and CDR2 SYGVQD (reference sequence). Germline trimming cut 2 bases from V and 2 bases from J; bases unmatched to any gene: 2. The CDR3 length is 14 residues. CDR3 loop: CASSEGQGPYEQYF. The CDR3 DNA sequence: TGCGCCAGCAGTGAGGGACAGGGACCCTACGAGCAGTACTTC.

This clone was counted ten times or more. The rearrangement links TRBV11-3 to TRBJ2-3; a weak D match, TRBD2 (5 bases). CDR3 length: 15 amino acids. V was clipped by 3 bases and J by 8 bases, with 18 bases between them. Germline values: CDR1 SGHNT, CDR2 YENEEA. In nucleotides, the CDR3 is TGTGCCAGCAGCTTCTACTCGGCGAGCGGAGCTACGCAGTATTTT. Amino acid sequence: CASSFYSASGATQYF.